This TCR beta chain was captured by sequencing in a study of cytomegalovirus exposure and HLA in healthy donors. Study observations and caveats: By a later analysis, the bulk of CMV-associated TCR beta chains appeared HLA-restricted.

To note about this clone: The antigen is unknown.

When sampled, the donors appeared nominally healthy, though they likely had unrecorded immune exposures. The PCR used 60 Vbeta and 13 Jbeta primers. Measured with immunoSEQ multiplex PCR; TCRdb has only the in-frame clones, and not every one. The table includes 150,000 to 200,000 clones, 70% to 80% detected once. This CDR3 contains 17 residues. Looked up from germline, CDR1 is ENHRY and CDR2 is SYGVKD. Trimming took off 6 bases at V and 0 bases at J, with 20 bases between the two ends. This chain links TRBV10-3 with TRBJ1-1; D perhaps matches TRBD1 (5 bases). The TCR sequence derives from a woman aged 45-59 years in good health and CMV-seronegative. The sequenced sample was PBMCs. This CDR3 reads CAIRGRASPSMNTEAFF. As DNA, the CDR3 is TGTGCCATCAGGGGCAGGGCTTCACCTTCAATGAACACTGAAGCTTTCTTT.